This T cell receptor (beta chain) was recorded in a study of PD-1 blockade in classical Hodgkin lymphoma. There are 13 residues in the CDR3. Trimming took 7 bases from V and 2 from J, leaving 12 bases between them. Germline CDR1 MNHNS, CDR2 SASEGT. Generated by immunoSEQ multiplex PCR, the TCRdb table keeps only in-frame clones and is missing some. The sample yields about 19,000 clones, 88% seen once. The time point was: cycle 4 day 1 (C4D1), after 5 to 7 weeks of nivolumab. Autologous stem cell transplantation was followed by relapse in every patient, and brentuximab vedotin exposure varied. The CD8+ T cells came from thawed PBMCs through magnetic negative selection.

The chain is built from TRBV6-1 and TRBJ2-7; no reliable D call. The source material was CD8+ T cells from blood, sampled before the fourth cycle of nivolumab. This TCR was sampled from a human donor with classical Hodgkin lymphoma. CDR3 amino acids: CASTPVHPYEQYF. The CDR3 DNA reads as TGTGCCAGCACCCCCGTACATCCCTACGAGCAGTACTTC.